Listed below are T cell receptor beta chains from one sample, sequenced in a study of blood T cell repertoires in COVID-19. The protocol was immunoSEQ multiplex PCR, while the TCRdb copy is restricted to in-frame clones and leaves out a portion. Of approximately 200,000 clones in the sample, 80% to 90% were seen once. Sequenced material: PBMCs or T cells enriched from blood (not recorded which). Source of these receptors: a woman aged 35 to 49 with acute COVID-19. Each CDR3 is given with its conserved first and last residue. D genes are given only for firm matches. The size field is filled for only some rows; it gives once, few, many or a size class.

>TRBV28|TRBJ2-4|NA|NA
CASSLDALAKNIQYF
TGTGCCAGCAGTTTAGATGCGTTAGCCAAAAACATTCAGTACTTC
>TRBV28|TRBJ1-3|once|NA
CASRAQIPSGNTIYF
TGTGCCAGCAGAGCGCAGATACCCTCTGGAAACACCATATATTTT
>TRBV3-1/TRBV3-2|TRBJ2-2|NA|NA
CASSQKSPNSENTGELFF
TGTGCCAGCAGCCAAAAGTCCCCTAATAGCGAGAACACCGGGGAGCTGTTTTTT
>TRBV5-4|TRBJ2-3|NA|TRBD1
CASSPDREAKGDTQYF
TGTGCCAGCAGCCCGGACAGGGAAGCTAAGGGAGATACGCAGTATTTT
>TRBV4-2|TRBJ1-2|NA|TRBD1
CASSQDQGARGYTF
TGTGCCAGCAGCCAAGATCAGGGGGCGCGAGGCTACACCTTC
>TRBV6-5|TRBJ1-4|NA|NA
CASSLGTWEKLFF
TGTGCCAGCAGCCTCGGGACTTGGGAAAAACTGTTTTTT
>TRBV18|TRBJ1-5|NA|NA
CASSPLQGSDQPQHF
TGTGCCAGCTCACCACTCCAGGGGTCTGATCAGCCCCAGCATTTT
>TRBV10-2|TRBJ1-2|once|TRBD1
CASSETETGVKLYGYTF
TGCGCCAGCAGCGAGACCGAGACAGGGGTGAAACTCTATGGCTACACCTTC
>TRBV4-1|TRBJ2-5|NA|TRBD2
CASSPNSGSLQETQYF
TGCGCCAGCAGCCCTAATAGCGGGAGCCTCCAAGAGACCCAGTACTTC
>TRBV7-6|TRBJ2-7|NA|TRBD2
CASSLVASGRANSYEQYF
TGTGCCAGCAGCTTAGTGGCTAGCGGGAGGGCAAACTCCTACGAGCAGTACTTC
>TRBV11-3|TRBJ2-7|NA|NA
CASSLGLAYEQYF
TGTGCCAGCAGCTTAGGACTAGCCTACGAGCAGTACTTC
>TRBV5-8|TRBJ2-2|NA|TRBD2
CASSANRLAGGWNTGELFF
TGTGCCAGCAGCGCCAACCGCTTAGCGGGGGGATGGAACACCGGGGAGCTGTTTTTT
>TRBV7-2|TRBJ2-7|NA|TRBD1
CASSQNRGYEQYF
TGTGCCAGCAGCCAGAACAGGGGGTACGAGCAGTACTTC
>TRBV3-1/TRBV3-2|TRBJ1-4|once|NA
CASSPRQSNEKLFF
TGTGCCAGCAGCCCTAGACAGAGTAATGAAAAACTGTTTTTT
>TRBV6-1|TRBJ1-4|NA|NA
CASSEIQGGVEKLFF
TGTGCCAGCAGTGAAATTCAGGGAGGGGTGGAAAAACTGTTTTTT
>TRBV3-1/TRBV3-2|TRBJ2-2|few|NA
CASSQRQGGTGELFF
TGTGCCAGCAGCCAACGGCAGGGAGGAACCGGGGAGCTGTTTTTT
>TRBV5-1|TRBJ2-2|once|TRBD1
CASSSGTGGARTGELFF
TGCGCCAGCAGCTCAGGGACAGGGGGCGCCCGGACCGGGGAGCTGTTTTTT
>TRBV6-2/TRBV6-3|TRBJ2-5|NA|NA
CASSRQATQETQYF
TGTGCCAGCAGCCGACAGGCAACCCAAGAGACCCAGTACTTC